This TCR beta chain was sequenced in a study of T cell responses to AZD1222 COVID-19 vaccine. Study-wide points: White British donors predominated, females outnumbered males, and clonal diversity was possibly underestimated. Spike-specific TCR breadth and depth were elevated following two AZD1222 doses. At study baseline, merely more than 5 AZD1222 recipients were seropositive.

Sequencing was performed with immunoSEQ multiplex PCR; in TCRdb, only in-frame clones are kept and a portion is missing. The sample shows fewer than 90,000 clones, 88% of them seen only once. This CDR3 is built from 16 residues. CDR1 SGHAT and CDR2 FQDESV come from the germline V gene (reference sequence). V gave up 5 bases and J gave up 5 bases; unmatched junction bases: 7. Comment on this clone: Its specificity is unknown.

The sequencing here drew on peripheral blood, taken on day 0 of AZD1222 vaccination. This clonotype was obtained from an adult in good health. V usage is TRBV11-1 and J usage is TRBJ2-2; 11 nucleotides match TRBD2. The CDR3 spells CASSQRLAGRTGELFF. The CDR3 DNA sequence: TGTGCCAGCAGCCAGAGACTAGCGGGGCGAACCGGGGAGCTGTTTTTT.